This TCR beta chain was captured in a study of blood T cell repertoires in COVID-19. Background on the study: From T cells, B-cell-depleted T cells, or PBMCs came the material, which was cDNA or gDNA.

The CDR3 consists of 15 residues. V trimming: 4 bases; J trimming: 0 bases; junction bases outside the gene matches: 5. CDR1 and CDR2 (germline): SGHNT, YYREEE (reference sequence). Sequencing used immunoSEQ multiplex PCR; TCRdb keeps in-frame clones, though not all of them. Of 150,000 or so clones in the sample, roughly 79% are singletons; the top ten hold about 8%. The receptor was derived from a human donor with acute or convalescent COVID-19. The donor label of this sample is uncertain. The source material was peripheral blood. The chain carries TRBV5-4 and TRBJ2-7; TRBD2 matches at 9 bases. CDR3 amino acids: CASSIASGASYEQYF. CDR3 in DNA: TGTGCCAGCAGCATAGCTAGCGGGGCCTCCTACGAGCAGTACTTC.